The 10 T cell receptor beta chains below all came from one sample that was sequenced in a study of Ad26.COV2.S vaccination and SARS-CoV-2 variants. Assay used: immunoSEQ multiplex PCR; TCRdb lists only in-frame clones, some missing. The profile covers 350,000 to 500,000 clones, with roughly 91% appearing a single time and roughly 4.3% taken by the ten largest. Sample treatment: about 20 received Ad26.COV2.S at low or high dose, single or two shots; roughly 5 received placebo; per-sample allocation not given. Sampling occurred on day 63 after the first vaccine or placebo injection. Here the sequenced sample was peripheral blood, taken in a trial of Ad26.COV2.S vaccine versus placebo. The source of these receptors is a person aged 18 to 65 who received the Ad26.COV2.S COVID-19 vaccine or a placebo.

The chain combines TRBV19 with TRBJ2-1, with 8 bases lining up with TRBD2. With V trimmed by 1 base and J by 4 bases, 6 bases remained unmatched. The CDR3 contains 16 residues. CDR1 LNHDA and CDR2 SQIVND come from the germline V gene (reference sequence). CDR3 loop: CASSIGSGRDYNEQFF. The CDR3 nucleotides are TGTGCCAGTAGTATAGGATCCGGGAGGGATTACAATGAGCAGTTCTTC.

This clone was picked up one time. The chain recombines TRBV20-1 with TRBJ2-3; a possible D gene is TRBD2 (5 bases). The CDR3 loop spans 16 amino acids. CDR1 is DFQATT, CDR2 SNEGSKA, per germline (reference sequence). Trimming removed 3 bases at V and 4 bases at J, with 20 bases between. The CDR3 is CSASLSGSSMADTQYF. As DNA, the CDR3 is TGCAGTGCTAGTCTATCGGGAAGTAGTATGGCAGATACGCAGTATTTT.

This clone was picked up a small number of times. The chain recombines TRBV5-4 with TRBJ1-1, with D tentatively TRBD1 (6 bases). The CDR3 totals 16 residues. Trimming stripped 6 bases from V and 1 base from J, with 19 bases between. Germline CDR1 SGHNT, CDR2 YYREEE (reference sequence). CDR3 in DNA: TGTGCCAGCACCCCAGGAGGGGGGCAAAAGAACACTGAAGCTTTCTTT. Protein product: CASTPGGGQKNTEAFF.

CDR3 sequence: CASRTGGLGQYF. The CDR3 DNA sequence: TGTGCCAGCAGAACCGGCGGATTGGGGCAGTACTTC. V is TRBV12-3 or TRBV12-4 and J is TRBJ2-7; D unresolved. V lost 6 bases and J lost 9, with 15 bases in between. The CDR3 totals 12 residues.

This chain joins TRBV19 and TRBJ1-6; 8 positions match TRBD1. Germline CDR1 LNHDA, CDR2 SQIVND (reference sequence). Trimming took 5 bases from V and 10 from J; bases not matched to a gene: 10. CDR3 length: 15 amino acids. Here the CDR3 DNA reads TGTGCCAGTAGTCCTCCCCCGACAGGGGCCTCACCCCTCCACTTT. It codes for CASSPPPTGASPLHF. The whole variable domain, remainder taken from reference TRBV19 and TRBJ1-6, is DGGITQSPKYLFRKEGQNVTLSCEQNLNHDAMYWYRQDPGQGLRLIYYSQIVNDFQKGDIAEGYSVSREKKESFPLTVTSAQKNPTAFYLCASSPPPTGASPLHFGNGTRLTVT.

The rearrangement joins TRBV5-6 to TRBJ2-1; TRBD2 aligns across 14 bases. The CDR3 is 17 residues long. After removal of 4 bases from V and 8 bases from J, the junction contained 11 bases not matched to a gene. Germline V CDR1 and CDR2: SGHDT, YYEEEE. The CDR3 here is CASSRPTGTSGRYEQFF. The CDR3 DNA is TGTGCCAGCAGCAGACCGACCGGGACTAGCGGGAGATATGAGCAGTTCTTC.

The J gene is TRBJ2-6, the V gene TRBV28; 7 positions match TRBD2. J lost 3 bases, V lost 5 bases, and 7 bases had no gene match. This CDR3 is 16 amino acids long. Germline V gene sequence: CDR1 MDHEN, CDR2 SYDVKM. This CDR3 is CASSIQIAGGANVLTF. The CDR3 DNA sequence: TGTGCCAGCAGTATCCAAATAGCGGGTGGGGCCAACGTCCTGACTTTC. Full variable domain (remainder filled in from reference TRBV28 and TRBJ2-6): DVKVTQSSRYLVKRTGEKVFLECVQDMDHENMFWYRQDPGLGLRLIYFSYDVKMKEKGDIPEGYSVSREKKERFSLILESASTNQTSMYLCASSIQIAGGANVLTFGAGSRLTVL.

In this sample, this clone turned up once. The chain employs TRBV10-3 and TRBJ2-1, with D uncertain. The CDR3 totals 11 residues. Germline V gene data show CDR1 as ENHRY and CDR2 as SYGVKD. V lost 4 bases to trimming and J lost 8 bases, with 6 bases between them. DNA of the CDR3: TGTGCCATCAGTGCTAGGGATGAGCAGTTCTTC. It yields the protein CAISARDEQFF.

This CDR3 is CASSRQYANEQFF. The CDR3 bases are TGTGCCAGCAGTAGGCAGTACGCGAATGAGCAGTTCTTC. The V and J genes are TRBV2 and TRBJ2-1; unclear D gene. Germline-derived CDR1 and CDR2 are SNHLY and FYNNEI. Trimming removed 5 bases from V and 7 bases from J, with 12 bases in between. This CDR3 region has 13 residues. Using reference TRBV2 and TRBJ2-1 for the parts outside the CDR3, the full variable domain is EPEVTQTPSHQVTQMGQEVILRCVPISNHLYFYWYRQILGQKVEFLVSFYNNEISEKSEIFDDQFSVERPDGSNFTLKIRSTKLEDSAMYFCASSRQYANEQFFGPGTRLTVL.

The chain uses TRBV11-2 and TRBJ2-5, with a tentative D call TRBD1 (5 bases). Germline assignment: CDR1 SGHAT and CDR2 FQNNGV. V was shortened by 1 base and J by 3 bases, with 9 bases between the two germline ends. The CDR3 has 14 residues. For the CDR3, the DNA is TGTGCCAGCAGCTTAGTCGCAGGGAAAGAGACCCAGTACTTC. Amino acids: CASSLVAGKETQYF.